These 5 T cell receptor beta chains were all obtained from the same sample, sequenced in a study of identical twins. TCRdb called the 5' RACE reads again in MiXCR, with one record for every CDR3 protein. This repertoire shows about 570,000 distinct CDR3 sequences, roughly 9.5% found once; its top ten account for roughly 3%. These data were also reused for a study on yellow fever vaccine responses in identical twins.

Sequenced input: PBMCs. The receptor source for this set is a young woman in good health.

This clonotype was seen ten or more times. The chain carries TRBV6-5 and TRBJ2-5; D not resolved. Per germline, CDR1 MNHEY and CDR2 SVGAGI. This CDR3 spans 13 amino acids. With 2 bases removed from V and 3 bases from J, the gap between germline ends came to 7 bases. The CDR3 spells CASSYRGKETQYF. The CDR3 DNA follows: TGTGCCAGCAGTTACCGCGGTAAAGAGACCCAGTACTTC.

The V and J genes are TRBV29-1 and TRBJ2-1; D gene uncertain. Between the trimmed V and J ends, which lost 6 bases and 4 bases, there was a span of 13 bases. The CDR3 is 13 amino acids. From germline, CDR1 is SQVTM and CDR2 ANQGSEA. CDR3 coding DNA: TGCAGCGTAACCTACGGGTTTTACAATGAGCAGTTCTTC. Translation: CSVTYGFYNEQFF.

In its sample, this clonotype was seen a few times. J is TRBJ2-1 and V is TRBV27; 7 positions agree with TRBD2. The CDR3 is 13 residues long. CDR1 MNHEY and CDR2 SMNVEV come from the germline V gene (reference sequence). The CDR3 region is CVLWGGTYNEQFF. The DNA for the CDR3 is TGTGTCCTGTGGGGAGGGACCTACAATGAGCAGTTCTTC.

V gene TRBV18 combines with J gene TRBJ2-7, with 10 bases that match TRBD2. J gave up 0 bases and V 1 base, and 6 bases lay outside the gene matches. The CDR3 consists of 17 residues. Looked up from germline, CDR1 is KGHSH and CDR2 is LQKENI. Written as DNA, the CDR3 is TGTGCCAGCTCACCACTAGCTAGCGGGAGTCTCTCCTACGAGCAGTACTTC. Translating it yields CASSPLASGSLSYEQYF.

This clonotype was observed a handful of times. V and J are TRBV7-9 and TRBJ2-3; D unclear. The length of the CDR3 is 14 residues. Germline CDR1 reads SEHNR; CDR2 reads FQNEAQ (reference sequence). Trimming took off 2 bases at V and 4 bases at J, with 10 bases between the two ends. This chain's CDR3 is CASSLRPGPDTQYF. The CDR3 DNA reads TGTGCCAGCAGCTTACGGCCGGGCCCAGATACGCAGTATTTT.